This TCR beta chain is drawn from a study of CD8 T cells in Susac syndrome. Study-level points and caveats: TEMRA cells and active patients showed peak Susac CD8+ clonal expansion. Across the total CD8+ repertoires, more than 15 Susac-specific public clones were found. The CD8+ TEMRA repertoires yielded roughly 5 such clones.

With random hexamers, reverse transcription was performed on roughly 0.45 to 1 ug of RNA. TCR beta CDR3 was amplified by immunoSEQ multiplex PCR. This amplification extended across 54 Vbeta and 13 Jbeta segments. A single record per CDR3 protein comes from TCRdb applying MiXCR to the immunoSEQ multiplex PCR reads. The sample contains 200,000 or so distinct CDR3 sequences, roughly 94% of which appear only once. In the case of this clonotype: Its antigen is still unknown.

The sample was CD8+ T cells from PBMCs. The origin of this receptor is a human donor with Susac syndrome.

This CDR3 reads CATSRGGQGKAEAFF. Written as DNA, the CDR3 is TGTGCCACCAGCAGGGGGGGGCAGGGTAAGGCTGAAGCTTTCTTT. The V and J genes are TRBV15 and TRBJ1-1; D is possibly TRBD1 (6 bases). The V and J ends lost 3 bases and 6 bases respectively, with 17 bases between them. CDR3 size: 15 residues. The germline CDR1 and CDR2 sequences are LNHNV and YYDKDF (reference sequence).